Below, 2 T cell receptor beta chains from the same sample are listed, as sequenced in a study of shared clonotypes between healthy human individuals. Clones were read by immunoSEQ multiplex PCR, and TCRdb kept only the in-frame ones, dropping some. This sample has a few million clones, with over 85% found just once. Sequenced input: naive CD4+ T cells sorted from blood. The subset here: CD45RA+ positively selected. The receptors come from a man younger than 30 in good health.

The J gene is TRBJ1-4, the V gene TRBV6-1, with D unclear. Germline V gene data show CDR1 as MNHNS and CDR2 as SASEGT. Trimming took off 4 bases at V and 7 bases at J, with 10 bases between the two ends. There are 13 residues in the CDR3. Here the CDR3 DNA reads TGTGCCAGCAGTGTTGAAGCTAGTGAAAAACTGTTTTTT. Translation: CASSVEASEKLFF.

This clone was detected once. This chain links TRBV6-5 with TRBJ1-2; tentative D call: TRBD1 (6 bases). This CDR3 spans 15 amino acids. The V end lost 6 bases, the J end lost 8 bases, and 22 bases lay between the germline ends. CDR1 is MNHEY, CDR2 SVGAGI, per germline. CDR3 coding DNA: TGTGCCAGCAGCCCAGGGGCAGGCCTCTATGGCGGCTACACCTTC. Translation gives CASSPGAGLYGGYTF.